This T cell receptor (beta chain) was identified in a study of shared clonotypes between healthy human individuals. Study results and limitations: Generally, naive subsets came out with larger estimated richness than memory subsets.

This CDR3 region has 17 residues. J gave up 2 bases and V 3 bases, and 5 bases lay outside the gene matches. The germline gives CDR1 KGHSH, CDR2 LQKENI. TCRdb's copy holds only in-frame clones and misses some; the assay was immunoSEQ multiplex PCR. The data contain under 2,500,000 clones, around 95% of them seen just once; the ten biggest clones take up approximately 0.13%. This clone showed up just once. Its antigen remains unknown. J is TRBJ2-3 and V is TRBV18; 13 positions match TRBD2. This TCR was recovered from a young man in good health. The sample was naive CD4+ T cells sorted from blood. Subset noted: CD45RA+ positively selected. CDR3 loop: CASSPSGLAGVTDTQYF. The CDR3 region has the DNA TGTGCCAGCTCACCGTCTGGACTAGCGGGGGTCACAGATACGCAGTATTTT.